This TCR beta chain emerged from a study of blood T cell repertoires in COVID-19. Researchers sorted participants into cohorts using their self-reported clinical history. The germline V gene encodes CDR1 MDHEN and CDR2 SYDVKM. The CDR3 length is 14 residues. Trimming stripped 0 bases from V and 11 bases from J, with 14 bases between. Data came from immunoSEQ multiplex PCR; TCRdb stores just in-frame clones and leaves some out. Among 350,000 to 400,000 clones listed, about 90% were seen once. The receptor was isolated from a man in his forties in a cohort exposed to, infected with or recovered from COVID-19 (not recorded which). The sequenced sample was PBMCs or T cells enriched from blood (not recorded which). J is TRBJ1-5 and V is TRBV28; a weak D match, TRBD1 (5 bases). This chain's CDR3 is CASSLWGREVTQHF. The CDR3 coding sequence is TGTGCCAGCAGTTTATGGGGCAGGGAAGTTACCCAGCATTTT. Supplemented by reference TRBV28 and TRBJ1-5, the full variable domain reads DVKVTQSSRYLVKRTGEKVFLECVQDMDHENMFWYRQDPGLGLRLIYFSYDVKMKEKGDIPEGYSVSREKKERFSLILESASTNQTSMYLCASSLWGREVTQHFGDGTRLSIL.